The entry below describes one T cell receptor (beta chain). Its antigen is undetermined. Produced via immunoSEQ multiplex PCR; TCRdb's table is partial and in-frame only. The sample contains 84,000 or so clones, around nine tenths of which appear only once. The data originate from a study of graft-versus-host responses after intestinal transplantation. For the study at large: Multivisceral, liver-intestinal, or isolated intestinal grafts went to recipients. For 3 to 4 years after anti-thymocyte globulin induction, all recipients took tacrolimus and steroids.

Broader study findings: Graft-versus-host to host-versus-graft clonal ratios in allografts were high in patients with graft-donor T cell macrochimerism. GvH clones detected in recipient marrow included some appearing first in ileum or blood.

V dropped 6 bases and J dropped 2; count of bases not matched to a gene: 12. Germline CDR1 SNHLY, CDR2 FYNNEI. The CDR3 has 18 residues. The chain employs TRBV2 and TRBJ2-3, with 12 positions matching TRBD2. The sequenced sample was unstimulated CD4+ T cells sorted from spleen or lymph node cells, obtained before intestinal transplant. This receptor was taken from a human donor who received an intestinal transplant. CDR3 in DNA: TGTGCCAGCAGGCGGGCGGTGACTAGCGGGAGTTCCACAGATACGCAGTATTTT. Amino acids: CASRRAVTSGSSTDTQYF.